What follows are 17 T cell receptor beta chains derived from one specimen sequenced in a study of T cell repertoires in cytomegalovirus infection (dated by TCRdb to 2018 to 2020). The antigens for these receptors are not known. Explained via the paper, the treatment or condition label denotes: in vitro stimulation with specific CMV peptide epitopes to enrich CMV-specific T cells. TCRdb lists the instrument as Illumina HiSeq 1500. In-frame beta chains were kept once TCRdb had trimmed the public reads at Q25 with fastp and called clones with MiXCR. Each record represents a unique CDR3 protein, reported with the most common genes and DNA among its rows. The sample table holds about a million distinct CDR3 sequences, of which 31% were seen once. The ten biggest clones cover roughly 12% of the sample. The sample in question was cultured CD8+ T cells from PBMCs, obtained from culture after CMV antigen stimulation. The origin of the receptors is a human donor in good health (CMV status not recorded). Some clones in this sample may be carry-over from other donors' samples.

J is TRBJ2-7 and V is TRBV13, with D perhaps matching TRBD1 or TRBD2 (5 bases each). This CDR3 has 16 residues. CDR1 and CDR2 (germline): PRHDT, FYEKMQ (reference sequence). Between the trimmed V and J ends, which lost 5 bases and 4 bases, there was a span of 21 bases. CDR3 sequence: CASSLGAGTLSYEQYF. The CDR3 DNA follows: TGTGCCAGCAGCCTCGGGGCAGGGACCCTTTCTTACGAGCAGTACTTC.

The CDR3 DNA reads TGTGCCAGCAGTAAAGACAGCAGCTTGAACACTGAAGCTTTCTTT. This encodes CASSKDSSLNTEAFF. This chain uses TRBV12-3 or TRBV12-4 with TRBJ1-1; D might be TRBD1 (5 bases). V lost 5 bases to trimming and J lost 0 bases, with 13 bases between them. This CDR3 region has 15 residues.

CDR3 region: CATSDPSISTDTQYF. The CDR3 DNA reads as TGTGCCACCAGTGACCCTTCGATTAGCACAGATACGCAGTATTTT. This chain joins TRBV24-1 and TRBJ2-3; D is ambiguous. The CDR3 contains 15 residues. Germline loops: CDR1 KGHDR, CDR2 SFDVKD. Between the trimmed V and J ends, which lost 4 bases and 0 bases, there was a span of 10 bases.

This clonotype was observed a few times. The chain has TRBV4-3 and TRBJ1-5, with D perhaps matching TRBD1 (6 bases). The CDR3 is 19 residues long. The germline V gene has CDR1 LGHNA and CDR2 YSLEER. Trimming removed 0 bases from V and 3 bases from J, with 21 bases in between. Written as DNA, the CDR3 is TGCGCCAGCAGCCAAGATACCGCACAGGGAGGGCCTTACAATCAGCCCCAGCATTTT. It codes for CASSQDTAQGGPYNQPQHF.

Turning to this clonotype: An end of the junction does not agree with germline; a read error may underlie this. DNA of the CDR3: TGCGCCAGCAGCGAAGACTTGGGGACAACCGCCAAAAACATTCAGTACTTC. Encoded protein: CASSEDLGTTAKNIQYF. The chain recombines TRBV4-1 with TRBJ2-4; the D gene is possibly TRBD1 (6 bases). This CDR3 has 17 residues. CDR1 and CDR2 (germline): MGHRA, YSYEKL.

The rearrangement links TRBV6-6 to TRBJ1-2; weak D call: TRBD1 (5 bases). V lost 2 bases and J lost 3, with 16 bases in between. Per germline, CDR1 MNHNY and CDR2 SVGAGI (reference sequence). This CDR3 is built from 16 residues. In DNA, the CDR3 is TGTGCCAGCAGTTACGGGCAGGGCCCCCAAGACTATGGCTACACCTTC. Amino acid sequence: CASSYGQGPQDYGYTF.

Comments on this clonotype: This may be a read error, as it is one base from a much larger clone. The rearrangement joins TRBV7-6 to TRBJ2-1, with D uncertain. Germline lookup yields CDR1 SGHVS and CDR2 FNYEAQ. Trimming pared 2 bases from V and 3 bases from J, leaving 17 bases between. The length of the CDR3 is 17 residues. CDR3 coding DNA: TGTGCCAGCAGCTTATCCCCCTTCGGACCGATCTACAATGAGCAGTTCTTC. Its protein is CASSLSPFGPIYNEQFF.

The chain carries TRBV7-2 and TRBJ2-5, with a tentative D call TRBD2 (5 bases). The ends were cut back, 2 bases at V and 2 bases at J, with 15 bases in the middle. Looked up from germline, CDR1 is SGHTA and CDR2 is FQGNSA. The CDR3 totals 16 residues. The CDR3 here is CASSLLPGGPQETQYF. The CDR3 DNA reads TGTGCCAGCAGCTTATTACCCGGCGGGCCGCAAGAGACCCAGTACTTC.

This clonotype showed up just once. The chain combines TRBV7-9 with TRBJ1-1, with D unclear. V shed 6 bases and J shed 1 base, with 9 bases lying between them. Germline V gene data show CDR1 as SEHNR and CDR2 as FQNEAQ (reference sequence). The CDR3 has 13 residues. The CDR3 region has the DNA TGTGCCAGCAGGACCCCCCAGAACACTGAAGCTTTCTTT. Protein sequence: CASRTPQNTEAFF.

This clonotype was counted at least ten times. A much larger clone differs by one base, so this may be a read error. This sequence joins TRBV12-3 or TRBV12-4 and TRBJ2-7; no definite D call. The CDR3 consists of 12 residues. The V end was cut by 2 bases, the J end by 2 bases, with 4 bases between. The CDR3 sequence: CASSLRAYEQYF. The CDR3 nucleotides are TGTGCCAGCAGTTTAAGGGCCTACGAGCAGTACTTC.

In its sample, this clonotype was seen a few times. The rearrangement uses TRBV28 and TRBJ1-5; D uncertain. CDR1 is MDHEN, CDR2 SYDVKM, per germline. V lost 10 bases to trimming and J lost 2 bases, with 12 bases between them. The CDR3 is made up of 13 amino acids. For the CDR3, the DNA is TGTGCCACGGGGTCCTATCGCAATCAGCCCCAGCATTTT. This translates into CATGSYRNQPQHF.

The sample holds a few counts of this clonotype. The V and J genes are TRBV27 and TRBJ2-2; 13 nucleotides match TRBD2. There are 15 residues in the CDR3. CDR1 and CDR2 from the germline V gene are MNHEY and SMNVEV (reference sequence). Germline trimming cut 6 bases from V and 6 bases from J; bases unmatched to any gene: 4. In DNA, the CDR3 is TGTGCCAGCAGCCGGGGACTAGCGGGGTCCGGGGAGCTGTTTTTT. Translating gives CASSRGLAGSGELFF.

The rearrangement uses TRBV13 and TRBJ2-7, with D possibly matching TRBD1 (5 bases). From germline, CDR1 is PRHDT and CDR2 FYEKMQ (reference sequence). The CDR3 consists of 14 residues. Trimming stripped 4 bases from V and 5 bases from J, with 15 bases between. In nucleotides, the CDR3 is TGTGCCAGCAGCTATAACAGGAATTCCCACGAGCAGTACGTC. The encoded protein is CASSYNRNSHEQYV.

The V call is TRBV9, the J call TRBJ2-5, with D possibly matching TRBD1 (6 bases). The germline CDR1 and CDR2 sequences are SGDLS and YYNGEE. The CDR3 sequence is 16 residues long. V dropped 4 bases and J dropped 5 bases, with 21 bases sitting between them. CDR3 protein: CASSPLSDRLGETQYF. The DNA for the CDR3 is TGTGCCAGCAGCCCCCTATCCGACAGGCTGGGGGAGACCCAGTACTTC. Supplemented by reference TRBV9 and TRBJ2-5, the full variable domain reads DSGVTQTPKHLITATGQRVTLRCSPRSGDLSVYWYQQSLDQGLQFLIQYYNGEERAKGNILERFSAQQFPDLHSELNLSSLELGDSALYFCASSPLSDRLGETQYFGPGTRLLVL.

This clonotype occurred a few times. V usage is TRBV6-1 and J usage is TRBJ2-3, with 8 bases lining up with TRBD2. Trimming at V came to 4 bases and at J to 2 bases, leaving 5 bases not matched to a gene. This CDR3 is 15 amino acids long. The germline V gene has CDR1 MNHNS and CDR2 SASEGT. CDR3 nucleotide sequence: TGTGCCAGCAGTGGGGAACTAGCGGACACAGATACGCAGTATTTT. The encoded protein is CASSGELADTDTQYF.

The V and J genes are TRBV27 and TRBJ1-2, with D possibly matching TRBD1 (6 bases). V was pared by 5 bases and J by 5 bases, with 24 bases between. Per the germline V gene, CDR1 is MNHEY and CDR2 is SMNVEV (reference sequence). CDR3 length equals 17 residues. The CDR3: CASSPGPGGLPRYGYTF. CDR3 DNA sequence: TGTGCCAGCAGTCCGGGTCCTGGGGGGCTGCCGAGGTATGGCTACACCTTC.

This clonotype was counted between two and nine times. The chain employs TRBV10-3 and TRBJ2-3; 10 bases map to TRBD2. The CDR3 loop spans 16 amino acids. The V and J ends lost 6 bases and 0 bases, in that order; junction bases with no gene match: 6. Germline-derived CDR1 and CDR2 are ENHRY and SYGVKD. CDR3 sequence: CAIRVPLAGSTDTQYF. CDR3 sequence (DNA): TGTGCCATCAGGGTCCCACTAGCGGGGAGCACAGATACGCAGTATTTT.